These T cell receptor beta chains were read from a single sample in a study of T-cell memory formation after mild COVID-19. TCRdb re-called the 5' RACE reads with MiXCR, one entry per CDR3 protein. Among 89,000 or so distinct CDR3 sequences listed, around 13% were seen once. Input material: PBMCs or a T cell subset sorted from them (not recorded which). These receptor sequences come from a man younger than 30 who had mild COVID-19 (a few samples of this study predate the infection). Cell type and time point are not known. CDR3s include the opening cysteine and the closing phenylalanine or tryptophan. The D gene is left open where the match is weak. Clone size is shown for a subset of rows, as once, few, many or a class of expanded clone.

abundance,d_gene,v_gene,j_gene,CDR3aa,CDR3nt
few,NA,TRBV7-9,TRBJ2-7,CASSLGDNSYEQYF,TGTGCCAGCAGCTTAGGGGACAACTCCTACGAGCAGTACTTC
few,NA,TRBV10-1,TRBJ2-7,CASSESTFPYEQYF,TGCGCCAGCAGTGAGTCGACCTTCCCCTACGAGCAGTACTTC
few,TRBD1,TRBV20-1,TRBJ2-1,CSARGEWTGNEQFF,TGCAGTGCTAGAGGGGAATGGACAGGGAATGAGCAGTTCTTC
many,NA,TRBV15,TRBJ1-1,CATSRTLHRTLNTEAFF,TGTGCCACCAGCAGAACTCTCCATAGAACTTTGAACACTGAAGCTTTCTTT
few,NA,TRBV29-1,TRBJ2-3,CSVEDRSPTDTQYF,TGCAGCGTTGAAGACCGTTCCCCCACAGATACGCAGTATTTT
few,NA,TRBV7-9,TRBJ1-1,CASSSGSVGGTEAFF,TGTGCCAGCAGCTCCGGGTCGGTGGGGGGCACTGAAGCTTTCTTT
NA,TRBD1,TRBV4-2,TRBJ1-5,CASSLSGTGGQPQHF,TGTGCCAGCAGCCTCTCCGGGACAGGTGGCCAGCCCCAGCATTTT
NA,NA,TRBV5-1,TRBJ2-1,CASSRSPPYNEQFF,TGCGCCAGCAGCCGCAGTCCGCCCTACAATGAGCAGTTCTTC
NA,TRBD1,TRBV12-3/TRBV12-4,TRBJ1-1,CASSPDRGVTEAFF,TGTGCCAGCAGCCCGGACAGGGGAGTCACTGAAGCTTTCTTT
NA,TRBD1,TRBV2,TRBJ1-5,CASSAGRQGDQPQHF,TGTGCCAGCAGTGCCGGGAGGCAGGGGGATCAGCCCCAGCATTTT
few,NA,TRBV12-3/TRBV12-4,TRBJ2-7,CASSADSYEQYF,TGTGCCAGCAGTGCCGACAGCTACGAGCAGTACTTC
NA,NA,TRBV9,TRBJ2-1,CASSVEWPTYNEQFF,TGTGCCAGCAGCGTAGAGTGGCCCACCTACAATGAGCAGTTCTTC
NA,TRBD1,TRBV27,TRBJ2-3,CASKSTGVADTQYF,TGTGCCAGCAAGTCGACAGGGGTCGCAGATACGCAGTATTTT
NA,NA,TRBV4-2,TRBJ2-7,CASSQDFRVEKEQYF,TGTGCCAGCAGCCAAGACTTCAGGGTTGAAAAGGAGCAGTACTTC
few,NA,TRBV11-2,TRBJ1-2,CASSFIGRAGDGYTF,TGTGCCAGCAGCTTTATCGGCCGGGCAGGGGATGGCTACACCTTC
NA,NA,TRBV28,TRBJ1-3,CASSLDGGYTIYF,TGTGCCAGCAGTTTAGACGGGGGTTACACCATATATTTT
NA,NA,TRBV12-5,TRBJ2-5,CASGLATTAALYF,TGTGCTAGTGGTTTGGCTACGACAGCGGCCCTTTACTTC
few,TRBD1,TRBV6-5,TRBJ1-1,CASSYSTGQAFF,TGTGCCAGCAGTTACTCGACAGGGCAAGCTTTCTTT
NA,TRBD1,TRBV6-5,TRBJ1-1,CASSYSGRGRAFF,TGTGCCAGCAGTTACTCGGGCAGGGGGCGAGCTTTCTTT
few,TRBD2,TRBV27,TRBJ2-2,CASSLPGGLGTGELFF,TGTGCCAGCAGTTTACCGGGGGGGCTTGGCACCGGGGAGCTGTTTTTT
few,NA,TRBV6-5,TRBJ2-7,CASSSSGGVSYEQYF,TGTGCCAGCAGCTCGTCGGGGGGCGTCTCCTACGAGCAGTACTTC
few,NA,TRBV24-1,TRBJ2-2,CATSDLTSSLDGELFF,TGTGCCACCAGTGATTTGACTAGCAGCCTAGACGGGGAGCTGTTTTTT
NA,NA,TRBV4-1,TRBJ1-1,CASSQVSEPRAFF,TGCGCCAGCAGCCAAGTTTCGGAACCGAGGGCTTTCTTT
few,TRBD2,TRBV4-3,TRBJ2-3,CASSQDTPAGGFTDTQYF,TGCGCCAGCAGCCAAGATACCCCAGCGGGGGGATTCACAGATACGCAGTATTTT
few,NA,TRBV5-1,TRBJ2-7,CASSHGTTSYEQYF,TGCGCCAGCAGCCACGGGACAACCTCCTACGAGCAGTACTTC
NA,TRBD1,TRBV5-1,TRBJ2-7,CASSFTGTAPYEQYF,TGCGCCAGCAGCTTCACCGGGACAGCGCCCTACGAGCAGTACTTC